These 22 T cell receptor beta chains originate from one sample sequenced in a study of spatial heterogeneity in lung cancer. Each CDR3 protein is one row after TCRdb ran MiXCR on the 5' RACE reads. The sample lists under 15,000 distinct CDR3 sequences; roughly 5% were seen once. Time point in this sample: sample taken at primary tumor resection. TCRs were sequenced from unsorted whole RNA of tumor, nontumor lung or PBMC. The sequenced sample was lung tumor tissue, obtained at surgery. These receptor sequences come from a human donor with early-stage non-small cell lung cancer.

Many counts were recorded for this clonotype. In a library made to pick up alpha chains, this beta chain is a stray read with a size that means little. The chain couples TRBV4-2 to TRBJ2-1, with 9 bases aligning to TRBD1. The length of the CDR3 is 16 residues. V lost 0 bases to trimming and J lost 6 bases; unmatched junction nucleotides: 6. Germline V gene lookup returns CDR1 LGHNA and CDR2 YNFKEQ. CDR3 region: CASSQEGTGRANEQFF. CDR3 nucleotide sequence: TGTGCCAGCAGCCAAGAAGGGACAGGGAGGGCCAATGAGCAGTTCTTC.

This clonotype was seen at least ten times. Found in a library prepared for alpha chains, this beta chain is an off-target read, and its abundance has little meaning. The V gene is TRBV5-1, the J gene TRBJ2-1, with D unclear. The CDR3 is made up of 11 amino acids. Germline V lookup: CDR1 SGHRS, CDR2 YFSETQ. Between the trimmed V and J ends, which lost 0 bases and 15 bases, there was a span of 10 bases. CDR3 in DNA: TGCGCCAGCAGCTTGGAAACGGCTAGGTTCTTC. It yields the protein CASSLETARFF.

This clonotype occurred many times. This beta chain appears as a stray read in a library generated for alpha chains; its size is not informative. The rearrangement uses TRBV29-1 and TRBJ2-1, with TRBD2 identical over 8 bases. The CDR3 spans 14 residues. Germline CDR1 SQVTM, CDR2 ANQGSEA. V lost 4 bases to trimming and J lost 7 bases; unmatched junction nucleotides: 9. CDR3: CSVGVREGGNEQFF. The CDR3 DNA is TGCAGCGTTGGAGTCCGGGAGGGAGGGAATGAGCAGTTCTTC.

This clonotype was seen repeatedly, ten times or more. This beta chain is an off-target read within a library intended for alpha chains, so its frequency means little. The CDR3 reads CSAPTGTGVLGTEAFF. CDR3 in DNA: TGCAGTGCTCCGACCGGGACAGGGGTTTTGGGCACTGAAGCTTTCTTT. This rearrangement joins TRBV20-1 to TRBJ1-1, with TRBD1 matching over 10 bases. The germline CDR1 and CDR2 sequences are DFQATT and SNEGSKA (reference sequence). The J segment lost 4 bases and the V segment lost 5 bases, leaving 13 bases of the junction unmatched. The CDR3 is 16 residues long.

This clonotype was detected many times. Since it is a stray read in a library aimed at alpha chains, this beta chain has a size that is not meaningful. The CDR3 here is CAISVPQRGAGDTQYF. The CDR3 region has the DNA TGTGCCATCAGTGTACCCCAGCGGGGGGCAGGAGATACGCAGTATTTT. The V and J genes are TRBV10-3 and TRBJ2-3; TRBD2 agrees at 9 bases. This CDR3 comprises 16 residues. Germline CDR1 ENHRY, CDR2 SYGVKD. Trimming cost V 4 bases and J 5 bases; bases outside gene matches: 10.

Many counts were recorded for this clonotype. Because this beta chain is a stray read in a library intended to capture alpha chains, its abundance should not be given much weight. The V and J genes are TRBV6-2 or TRBV6-3 and TRBJ2-3; no reliable D call. V lost 6 bases and J 4 bases, leaving 14 bases between the germline ends. The CDR3 has 14 amino acids. The germline CDR1 and CDR2 sequences are MNHEY and SVGEGT. The CDR3, as DNA: TGTGCCAGCAGGGCGGCGACCATGGCAGATACGCAGTATTTT. Translated: CASRAATMADTQYF.

This clonotype was seen repeatedly, ten times or more. Since it is a stray read in a library aimed at alpha chains, this beta chain has a size that is not meaningful. J is TRBJ2-3 and V is TRBV13, with 7 positions matching TRBD2. J lost 1 base, V lost 2 bases, and 6 bases had no gene match. CDR3 size: 16 residues. Germline values: CDR1 PRHDT, CDR2 FYEKMQ (reference sequence). The CDR3 DNA reads as TGTGCCAGCAGCTTAAAGGCGGGAGTGGGCACAGATACGCAGTATTTT. Residues: CASSLKAGVGTDTQYF.

This clonotype was picked up many times. Being off target in a library aimed at alpha chains, this beta chain has a size of little meaning. J is TRBJ1-1 and V is TRBV12-3 or TRBV12-4, with a possible D match to TRBD1 (5 bases). Trimming pared 6 bases from V and 1 base from J, leaving 15 bases between. This CDR3 contains 15 residues. CDR3 nucleotides: TGTGCCAGCAGATTGCCAGGGTTTGGGAACACTGAAGCTTTCTTT. It yields the protein CASRLPGFGNTEAFF.

Ten or more counts support this clonotype. As an off-target read in a library built for alpha chains, this beta chain has a frequency of little significance. This chain uses TRBV20-1 with TRBJ2-1, with a weak D call TRBD2 (6 bases). Trimming shortened V by 3 bases and J by 10 bases, and 19 bases separated the two germline ends. Germline V gives CDR1 DFQATT, CDR2 SNEGSKA (reference sequence). The length of the CDR3 is 14 residues. Written as DNA, the CDR3 is TGCAGTGCTAGTTGGGCGGGAAGAAATAGGGAGCAGTTCTTC. Translated: CSASWAGRNREQFF.

This clonotype was found many times. The library was designed around alpha chains, so this beta chain is a stray read whose abundance carries little weight. J is TRBJ1-2 and V is TRBV4-2; D is ambiguous. V was pared by 1 base and J by 4 bases, with 10 bases between. Germline V gives CDR1 LGHNA, CDR2 YNFKEQ. The CDR3 has 14 residues. The CDR3 bases are TGTGCCAGCAGCCAAGTGACAAACGCCTATGGCTACACCTTC. Translated: CASSQVTNAYGYTF.

This clonotype was seen ten or more times. This beta chain is an off-target read within a library intended for alpha chains, so its frequency means little. CDR3 residues: CASSWGDTGELFF. The CDR3 DNA is TGTGCCAGCAGCTGGGGAGACACCGGGGAGCTGTTTTTT. The genes are TRBV11-2 and TRBJ2-2; TRBD2 is a possible D gene (5 bases). V lost 4 bases and J lost 3, with 6 bases in between. The CDR3 is made up of 13 amino acids. The germline gives CDR1 SGHAT, CDR2 FQNNGV.

In its sample, this clonotype was seen many times. Little can be read into the size of this beta chain, an off-target read in a library designed for alpha chains. This chain links TRBV7-2 with TRBJ1-1; D is unclear. The V end lost 1 base, the J end lost 0 bases, and 12 bases lay between the germline ends. The CDR3 length is 16 residues. Germline CDR1 reads SGHTA; CDR2 reads FQGNSA. CDR3 amino acids: CASSLGVGLMNTEAFF. CDR3 bases: TGTGCCAGCAGCTTAGGGGTGGGCCTCATGAACACTGAAGCTTTCTTT.

In regard to this clonotype: This beta chain turned up in a library designed for alpha chains; as an off-target read, its abundance says little. This chain connects TRBV7-6 to TRBJ1-6, with TRBD1 as a possible D gene (6 bases). Looked up from germline, CDR1 is SGHVS and CDR2 is FNYEAQ. Trimming cost V 5 bases and J 7 bases, with 15 bases left between them. This CDR3 contains 15 residues. The CDR3 spells CASSRLGGQNSPLHF. CDR3 bases: TGTGCCAGCAGCCGGCTCGGGGGGCAAAATTCACCCCTCCACTTT.

This clonotype is labeled medium-sized (0.01 to 0.1%). This beta chain is an unintended read in a library built for alpha chains; its size means little. This chain links TRBV12-3 or TRBV12-4 with TRBJ2-2; TRBD2 is a possible D gene (6 bases). The CDR3 sequence is 14 residues long. V lost 3 bases, J lost 6 bases, and 11 bases lay in between. The CDR3 coding sequence is TGTGCCAGCAGTTTCGGGGGTAGAGCCGGGGAGCTGTTTTTT. It specifies CASSFGGRAGELFF.

This clonotype is termed medium-sized. Within a library made for alpha chains, this beta chain is off target, and its count is uninformative. This chain links TRBV5-1 with TRBJ1-1, with TRBD1 as a possible D gene (5 bases). Germline CDR1 and CDR2: SGHRS and YFSETQ. Trimming pared 0 bases from V and 0 bases from J, leaving 12 bases between. This CDR3 comprises 16 residues. The CDR3 region is CASSLDGAPMNTEAFF. The CDR3, as DNA: TGCGCCAGCAGCTTGGATGGGGCTCCTATGAACACTGAAGCTTTCTTT.

At least ten counts were recorded for this clonotype. The library was prepared for alpha chains; this beta chain is a stray read, so its frequency means little. The V call is TRBV29-1, the J call TRBJ2-3, with D unresolved. This CDR3 is built from 12 residues. Germline CDR1 is SQVTM and CDR2 is ANQGSEA. The ends were cut back, 7 bases at V and 4 bases at J, with 12 bases in the middle. Here the CDR3 DNA reads TGCAGCGCCCAGAAGGGATCAGATACGCAGTATTTT. It encodes CSAQKGSDTQYF.

Worth noting for this clonotype: This may come from a read error, since a much larger clone is one base off. In a library made to pick up alpha chains, this beta chain is a stray read with a size that means little. The V call is TRBV14, the J call TRBJ2-2; TRBD2 agrees at 10 bases. The CDR3 extends over 17 amino acids. Germline V gene lookup returns CDR1 SGHDN and CDR2 FVKESK. This CDR3 reads CASSQARTSGNTWELFF. CDR3 sequence (DNA): TGTGCCAGCAGCCAGGCAAGGACTAGCGGAAACACCTGGGAGCTGTTTTTT. The complete variable domain, with remaining parts taken from reference TRBV14 and TRBJ2-2, reads EAGVTQFPSHSVIEKGQTVTLRCDPISGHDNLYWYRRVMGKEIKFLLHFVKESKQDESGMPNNRFLAERTGGTYSTLKVQPAELEDSGVYFCASSQARTSGNTWELFFGEGSRLTVL.

This clonotype was observed many times. This beta chain came through as a stray read in a library set up for alpha chains, and its size says little. The chain carries TRBV4-2 and TRBJ1-2; D is unresolved. The CDR3 has 14 amino acids. Trimming took off 0 bases at V and 2 bases at J, with 7 bases between the two ends. Germline V lookup: CDR1 LGHNA, CDR2 YNFKEQ. CDR3 region: CASSQDGNNYGYTF. CDR3 bases: TGTGCCAGCAGCCAAGATGGAAACAACTATGGCTACACCTTC.

Regarding this clonotype: This beta chain was picked up by a library intended for alpha chains and is off target, so its count carries little meaning. The chain has TRBV15 and TRBJ1-5; TRBD1 aligns across 9 bases. CDR3 length: 14 amino acids. Germline CDR1 is LNHNV and CDR2 is YYDKDF (reference sequence). V trimming: 2 bases; J trimming: 9 bases; junction bases outside the gene matches: 5. Here the CDR3 DNA reads TGTGCCACCAGCAGAAGGGACAGGGCTGGGCCCCAGCATTTT. Protein: CATSRRDRAGPQHF.

This clonotype rates as medium-sized. Since it is a stray read in a library aimed at alpha chains, this beta chain has a size that is not meaningful. The chain uses TRBV20-1 and TRBJ2-3; 8 bases line up with TRBD1. The germline gives CDR1 DFQATT, CDR2 SNEGSKA (reference sequence). Germline trimming cut 5 bases from V and 3 bases from J; bases unmatched to any gene: 13. There are 16 residues in the CDR3. The CDR3 DNA reads as TGCAGTGCTCAGTTGTATCAGGGGGCATTTACAGATACGCAGTATTTT. This sequence encodes CSAQLYQGAFTDTQYF.

In its sample, this clonotype was seen many times. Since it is a stray read in a library aimed at alpha chains, this beta chain has a size that is not meaningful. The V and J genes are TRBV19 and TRBJ1-2; the D gene is possibly TRBD1 (6 bases). This CDR3 is built from 14 residues. Germline CDR1 is LNHDA and CDR2 is SQIVND (reference sequence). V was pared by 4 bases and J by 7 bases, with 16 bases between. The CDR3 nucleotides read TGTGCCAGTAGTAGTGGACAGCGTACTGCTGGCTACACCTTC. Encoded protein: CASSSGQRTAGYTF.

Ten or more counts support this clonotype. A library made for alpha chains picked up this beta chain off target, so its size means little. The CDR3 region has the DNA TGTGCCAGCAGACCGACAGGGAAGACGGGCTATGGCTACACCTTC. Encoded protein: CASRPTGKTGYGYTF. The V call is TRBV6-5, the J call TRBJ1-2; 7 bases are a match to TRBD1. This CDR3 is 15 amino acids long. V shed 6 bases, J shed 4 bases, and the junction held 11 bases outside the gene matches. The germline gives CDR1 MNHEY, CDR2 SVGAGI.